Presented here are 10 T cell receptor beta chains from one specimen sequenced in a study of T cell changes during pregnancy in multiple sclerosis (dated by TCRdb to about 2019). The library was prepared using the immunoSEQ multiplex PCR assay. In TCRdb, the immuneACCESS table is reduced to in-frame sequences with V and J assigned. These tables do not hold every clone; where another copy was compared, an unresolved V gene accounts for under half, and the others remain unexplained. This sample gives about 41,000 clones in total; more than 85% of them show up just once. The ten largest account for 6.5% to 9% of the sample. Sequences were derived from CD8+ T cells from peripheral blood mononuclear cells, sampled in the third trimester of pregnancy. The receptors were gathered from a female donor with multiple sclerosis, enrolled in a pregnancy study.

This clone occurred once. CDR3 protein: CASSLGLRVGSTDTQYF. The DNA of the CDR3 is TGTGCCAGCAGTTTAGGATTGAGGGTAGGGTCCACAGATACGCAGTATTTT. J is TRBJ2-3 and V is TRBV28, with a possible D match to TRBD2 (5 bases). CDR3 size: 17 residues. CDR1 is MDHEN and CDR2 is SYDVKM in the germline V gene. Trimming took off 2 bases at V and 2 bases at J, with 17 bases between the two ends.

The gene calls are TRBV7-9 and TRBJ2-7; D is possibly TRBD1 (6 bases). Trimming shortened V by 4 bases and J by 3 bases, and 13 bases separated the two germline ends. The germline CDR1 and CDR2 sequences are SEHNR and FQNEAQ (reference sequence). This CDR3 region has 14 residues. The CDR3 protein is CASSSDGQHYEQYF. The CDR3 DNA reads TGTGCCAGCAGCTCCGACGGACAGCACTACGAGCAGTACTTC.

The genes are TRBV5-6 and TRBJ1-2, with D perhaps matching TRBD1 (5 bases). CDR3 length: 14 amino acids. CDR1 SGHDT and CDR2 YYEEEE come from the germline V gene. The V end lost 1 base, the J end lost 4 bases, and 11 bases lay between the germline ends. Written as DNA, the CDR3 is TGTGCCAGCAGCTTGTGGGAGGGGACCTATGGCTACACCTTC. Amino acid sequence: CASSLWEGTYGYTF. Filled out from reference TRBV5-6 and TRBJ1-2, the complete variable domain reads DAGVTQSPTHLIKTRGQQVTLRCSPKSGHDTVSWYQQALGQGPQFIFQYYEEEERQRGNFPDRFSGHQFPNYSSELNVNALLLGDSALYLCASSLWEGTYGYTFGSGTRLTVV.

The CDR3 loop is CASSYGEEGNQPQHF. As DNA, the CDR3 is TGTGCCAGCAGTTACGGGGAGGAAGGCAATCAGCCCCAGCATTTT. The genes are TRBV6-5 and TRBJ1-5; D gene ambiguous. The CDR3 runs 15 residues. The V end lost 2 bases, the J end lost 2 bases, and 10 bases lay between the germline ends. In germline, CDR1 is MNHEY, CDR2 SVGAGI.

The rearrangement joins TRBV27 to TRBJ2-7, with 7 bases identical to TRBD1. V lost 5 bases and J lost 3; bases outside the gene matches: 4. Germline V gene sequence: CDR1 MNHEY, CDR2 SMNVEV (reference sequence). The CDR3 covers 13 residues. The CDR3: CASSPGQFYEQYF. DNA for the CDR3: TGTGCCAGCAGTCCGGGACAGTTCTACGAGCAGTACTTC.

This chain uses TRBV6-5 with TRBJ2-7; the match to TRBD1 covers 10 bases. The germline V gene has CDR1 MNHEY and CDR2 SVGAGI. CDR3 size: 16 residues. V lost 0 bases and J lost 2; bases outside the gene matches: 4. The CDR3 sequence: CASSYSWTGGTYEQYF. The CDR3 nucleotides read TGTGCCAGCAGTTACTCCTGGACAGGGGGGACCTACGAGCAGTACTTC.

This clone was observed a single time. The CDR3 sequence is CASSQGQGNNEQFF. CDR3 in DNA: TGTGCCAGCAGCCAAGGACAGGGGAACAATGAGCAGTTCTTC. This chain connects TRBV7-3 to TRBJ2-1, with TRBD1 matching over 9 bases. The germline V gene encodes CDR1 SGHTA and CDR2 FQGTGA. V was pared by 5 bases and J by 5 bases, with 4 bases of the junction left unmatched. This CDR3 has 14 amino acids. The whole variable domain, remainder taken from reference TRBV7-3 and TRBJ2-1, is GAGVSQTPSNKVTEKGKYVELRCDPISGHTALYWYRQSLGQGPEFLIYFQGTGAADDSGLPNDRFFAVRPEGSVSTLKIQRTERGDSAVYLCASSQGQGNNEQFFGPGTRLTVL.

This chain connects TRBV29-1 to TRBJ2-1; TRBD2 matches at 11 bases. The CDR3 runs to 16 residues. After removal of 4 bases from V and 5 bases from J, the junction contained 10 bases not matched to a gene. Germline V gives CDR1 SQVTM, CDR2 ANQGSEA. CDR3 sequence reads: CSVAAYTSGGNNEQFF. In nucleotides, the CDR3 is TGCAGCGTTGCAGCCTATACTAGCGGGGGTAACAATGAGCAGTTCTTC.

This sequence joins TRBV28 and TRBJ2-1; no clear D. V gave up 4 bases and J gave up 8 bases, with 24 bases separating them. There are 17 residues in the CDR3. Germline CDR1 reads MDHEN; CDR2 reads SYDVKM. CDR3 nucleotides: TGTGCCAGCAGTTCTCTCATAGCAGCTCCCACCTCACATGAGCAGTTCTTC. Its protein product is CASSSLIAAPTSHEQFF.

Turning to this clone: A read error may be the cause here, since a much bigger clone is one base away. The rearrangement uses TRBV6-4 and TRBJ2-1; 7 nucleotides agree with TRBD2. Germline CDR1 reads MRHNA; CDR2 reads SNTAGT. The trim removed 3 bases at V and 4 bases at J, leaving 0 bases unmatched. The CDR3 has 13 amino acids. This CDR3 is CASSEREYNEQFF. In DNA form, the CDR3 reads TGTGCCAGCAGTGAGCGGGAGTACAATGAGCAGTTCTTC.